These 26 T cell receptor beta chains originate from one sample sequenced in a study of beta chain features in type 1 diabetes (dated by TCRdb to 2017 to 2018). Libraries were made using the immunoSEQ multiplex PCR assay. The High Capacity cDNA Reverse Transcription Kit was used to reverse transcribe all of the isolated RNA, meaning that expressed TCRB transcripts were what got sequenced. TCRdb holds this immuneACCESS table with in-frame rearrangements only. Some clones are missing; in checked studies, unresolved V genes explain under half, and the rest has no known cause. The sample has 200,000 to 300,000 clones on record, 27% of them singletons. Jointly, the top ten make up roughly 4% of the sample. Material for sequencing was central memory CD4+ T cells from blood. These receptors were taken from a man between 25 and 39 years old in good health.

This clone was recorded many times. The V and J genes are TRBV4-3 and TRBJ2-5, with 8 bases that match TRBD1. V was clipped by 0 bases and J by 6 bases; unmatched bases: 9. The length of the CDR3 is 16 residues. From germline, CDR1 is LGHNA and CDR2 YSLEER. This chain's CDR3 is CASSQDADRVGQTQYF. DNA for the CDR3: TGCGCCAGCAGCCAAGATGCGGACAGGGTAGGGCAGACCCAGTACTTC.

This clone was picked up a small number of times. The rearrangement joins TRBV6-5 to TRBJ1-2; no clear D. The CDR3 is made up of 15 amino acids. Trimming took off 6 bases at V and 0 bases at J, with 14 bases between the two ends. CDR1 and CDR2 from the germline V gene are MNHEY and SVGAGI. The CDR3 here is CASSLSTETNYGYTF. The DNA of the CDR3 is TGTGCCAGCAGCCTTTCGACGGAAACTAACTATGGCTACACCTTC.

This clone was detected ten times or more. The gene calls are TRBV15 and TRBJ2-5; 11 nucleotides line up with TRBD2. In germline, CDR1 is LNHNV, CDR2 YYDKDF (reference sequence). The V gene end was trimmed by 2 bases and the J gene end by 5 bases; junction bases not matched to a gene: 1. The CDR3 length is 14 residues. CDR3 amino acids: CATSRLAGGETQYF. CDR3 sequence (DNA): TGTGCCACCAGCAGACTAGCGGGGGGTGAGACCCAGTACTTC.

The CDR3 DNA reads TGTGCCAGCAGCTTAGGTACCAGGAACCACAATGAGCAGTTCTTC. Encoded protein: CASSLGTRNHNEQFF. The J gene is TRBJ2-1, the V gene TRBV7-9; D call uncertain. The CDR3 consists of 15 residues. Per the germline V gene, CDR1 is SEHNR and CDR2 is FQNEAQ (reference sequence). The V end lost 1 base, the J end lost 5 bases, and 12 bases lay between the germline ends.

In this sample, this clone turned up a few times. This chain links TRBV7-9 with TRBJ2-5, with 11 bases identical to TRBD2. Unmatched junction bases numbered 8, after V lost 1 base and J lost 7 bases. The CDR3 runs to 16 residues. CDR1 and CDR2 from the germline V gene are SEHNR and FQNEAQ (reference sequence). The CDR3: CASSLGTSGSFGTQYF. CDR3 DNA: TGTGCCAGCAGCTTAGGAACTAGCGGGAGCTTCGGGACCCAGTACTTC.

This clone was detected a few times. CDR3 loop: CATASGGAVDEQFF. CDR3 coding DNA: TGTGCCACCGCTAGCGGGGGGGCCGTCGATGAGCAGTTCTTC. The V call is TRBV6-1, the J call TRBJ2-1; 12 bases agree with TRBD2. The ends lost 10 bases at V and 8 bases at J; junction bases unmatched: 9. This CDR3 has 14 residues. The germline V gene encodes CDR1 MNHNS and CDR2 SASEGT.

Ten or more counts support this clone. The CDR3 region has the DNA TGTGCCAGCAGCTACGTGGCTGGAGGCTACACCTTC. Translating gives CASSYVAGGYTF. This rearrangement joins TRBV7-2 to TRBJ1-2; D remains ambiguous. V gave up 4 bases and J gave up 8 bases, with 11 bases separating them. The CDR3 has 12 residues. Germline V gene data show CDR1 as SGHTA and CDR2 as FQGNSA.

This clone was recorded a few times. The chain is built from TRBV6-6 and TRBJ2-7; 7 positions agree with TRBD1. The germline V gene encodes CDR1 MNHNY and CDR2 SVGAGI (reference sequence). The CDR3 runs 14 residues. V lost 5 bases to trimming and J lost 3 bases; unmatched junction nucleotides: 7. The CDR3 spells CASSTATGNYEQYF. CDR3 bases: TGTGCCAGCAGTACCGCGACAGGGAACTACGAGCAGTACTTC.

This rearrangement joins TRBV9 to TRBJ1-2, with TRBD1 matching 9 bases. V trimming: 2 bases; J trimming: 4 bases; junction bases outside the gene matches: 3. This CDR3 has 14 amino acids. Germline V gene lookup returns CDR1 SGDLS and CDR2 YYNGEE. The CDR3 region is CASSVGQGTYGYTF. CDR3 sequence (DNA): TGTGCCAGCAGCGTGGGACAGGGCACCTATGGCTACACCTTC.

This chain links TRBV27 with TRBJ2-7; 10 bases line up with TRBD1. Looked up from germline, CDR1 is MNHEY and CDR2 is SMNVEV (reference sequence). The CDR3 spans 14 residues. After removal of 4 bases from V and 5 bases from J, the junction contained 5 bases not matched to a gene. CDR3 sequence reads: CASSWDRGIHEQYF. The CDR3 region has the DNA TGTGCCAGCAGTTGGGACAGGGGTATCCACGAGCAGTACTTC.

This clone was counted at least ten times. The chain joins TRBV6-1 to TRBJ2-5, with D perhaps TRBD1 or TRBD2 (5 bases each). V was trimmed by 11 bases and J by 7 bases, leaving 23 bases between them. The germline V gene has CDR1 MNHNS and CDR2 SASEGT. The CDR3 consists of 14 residues. CDR3 nucleotide sequence: TGTGCCGGAGCACGAGGGGTCGGAGAGTCGACCCAGTACTTC. This sequence encodes CAGARGVGESTQYF.

The chain employs TRBV5-6 and TRBJ2-1; TRBD2 agrees at 14 bases. J gave up 10 bases and V 4 bases, and 7 bases lay outside the gene matches. The length of the CDR3 is 15 residues. Per the germline V gene, CDR1 is SGHDT and CDR2 is YYEEEE. DNA of the CDR3: TGTGCCAGCAGCCGTGGACTAGCGGGAGGTAGGGAGCAGTTCTTC. It is translated as CASSRGLAGGREQFF.

The chain links TRBV19 to TRBJ2-3; TRBD2 matches at 7 bases. The germline gives CDR1 LNHDA, CDR2 SQIVND (reference sequence). The CDR3 length is 15 residues. Trimming removed 6 bases from V and 0 bases from J; junction bases left unmatched: 6. CDR3 loop: CASRRGGFSTDTQYF. DNA of the CDR3: TGTGCCAGTAGGAGGGGAGGGTTTAGCACAGATACGCAGTATTTT.

The chain joins TRBV2 to TRBJ2-5; TRBD2 matches at 7 bases. J lost 5 bases, V lost 5 bases, and 11 bases had no gene match. The CDR3 is 15 residues long. Per the germline V gene, CDR1 is SNHLY and CDR2 is FYNNEI. For the CDR3, the DNA is TGTGCCAGCAGTCCCCGGACTAGGCTTGGGGAGACCCAGTACTTC. Its protein is CASSPRTRLGETQYF.

This clone was seen more than once but under ten times. V usage is TRBV2 and J usage is TRBJ2-3, with 16 bases fitting TRBD2. V lost 6 bases, J lost 5 bases, and 5 bases stayed unmatched. CDR1 SNHLY and CDR2 FYNNEI come from the germline V gene. The CDR3 is 16 amino acids. The CDR3 DNA reads as TGTGCCAGCAGCGGGACTAGCGGGGGGGCCAAAGATACGCAGTATTTT. Translating gives CASSGTSGGAKDTQYF.

The rearrangement links TRBV9 to TRBJ1-2, with D perhaps matching TRBD1 (6 bases). CDR1 and CDR2 (germline): SGDLS, YYNGEE. With 4 bases removed from V and 3 bases from J, the gap between germline ends came to 13 bases. This CDR3 has 14 amino acids. CDR3 sequence reads: CASSTQGGDYGYTF. The CDR3 nucleotides are TGTGCCAGCAGCACCCAAGGGGGGGACTATGGCTACACCTTC.

The J gene is TRBJ1-2, the V gene TRBV29-1, with 8 bases matching TRBD1. This CDR3 contains 13 residues. The germline V gene encodes CDR1 SQVTM and CDR2 ANQGSEA. V lost 0 bases, J lost 11 bases, and 8 bases stayed unmatched. For the CDR3, the DNA is TGCAGCGTTGAAGATCAGGGACAGGCAGAATACACCTTC. Protein: CSVEDQGQAEYTF. Full variable domain (rest looked up from reference TRBV29-1 and TRBJ1-2): SAVISQKPSRDICQRGTSLTIQCQVDSQVTMMFWYRQQPGQSLTLIATANQGSEATYESGFVIDKFPISRPNLTFSTLTVSNMSPEDSSIYLCSVEDQGQAEYTFGSGTRLTVV.

The gene calls are TRBV5-4 and TRBJ2-5; D uncertain. Per the germline V gene, CDR1 is SGHNT and CDR2 is YYREEE (reference sequence). Trimming pared 4 bases from V and 1 base from J, leaving 8 bases between. The CDR3 is 13 amino acids. In nucleotides, the CDR3 is TGTGCCAGCAGCGCCGTGCCCCAAGAGACCCAGTACTTC. It codes for CASSAVPQETQYF.

This clone was counted between two and nine times. V is TRBV27 and J is TRBJ2-1, with D possibly matching TRBD2 (6 bases). In germline, CDR1 is MNHEY, CDR2 SMNVEV (reference sequence). The CDR3 runs to 14 residues. V dropped 6 bases and J dropped 2 bases, with 11 bases sitting between them. The CDR3 coding sequence is TGTGCCAGCAGGAGGGAGGCCGCCTACAATGAGCAGTTCTTC. Translation: CASRREAAYNEQFF.

The chain carries TRBV5-6 and TRBJ2-3, with D uncertain. Germline CDR1 reads SGHDT; CDR2 reads YYEEEE. Trimming removed 5 bases from V and 4 bases from J, with 8 bases in between. The length of the CDR3 is 12 residues. CDR3 coding DNA: TGTGCCAGCAGTGATCGGCCAGATACGCAGTATTTT. Protein: CASSDRPDTQYF.

The chain employs TRBV7-9 and TRBJ2-2, with D uncertain. Trimming took 1 base from V and 3 from J, leaving 6 bases between them. Germline CDR1 is SEHNR and CDR2 is FQNEAQ (reference sequence). The CDR3 has 14 residues. The CDR3 loop reads CASSLELDTGELFF. The CDR3 coding sequence is TGTGCCAGCAGCTTAGAGCTGGACACCGGGGAGCTGTTTTTT.

A few counts support this clone. This chain connects TRBV2 to TRBJ1-1; 8 bases align to TRBD1. Losses at the gene ends were 4 bases for V and 7 bases for J; bases not matched to a gene: 5. The germline V gene has CDR1 SNHLY and CDR2 FYNNEI. CDR3 length: 13 amino acids. The DNA of the CDR3 is TGTGCCAGCAGTGGGGACAGGATAGGTGAAGCTTTCTTT. This gives the protein CASSGDRIGEAFF.

The J gene is TRBJ2-1, the V gene TRBV6-7; a possible D gene is TRBD1 (6 bases). TRBV6-7 falls under the ORF class, with uncertain function. V was shortened by 2 bases and J by 3 bases, with 11 bases between the two germline ends. The CDR3 length is 15 residues. The CDR3 loop reads CASSYAGENYNEQFF. In DNA form, the CDR3 reads TGTGCCAGCAGTTACGCAGGGGAAAACTACAATGAGCAGTTCTTC.

The chain is built from TRBV6-5 and TRBJ2-3, with D perhaps TRBD2 (6 bases). Germline V gene sequence: CDR1 MNHEY, CDR2 SVGAGI. Trimming shortened V by 5 bases and J by 2 bases, and 11 bases separated the two germline ends. This CDR3 contains 14 residues. CDR3 residues: CASSPRGSTDTQYF. The CDR3 nucleotides read TGTGCCAGCAGTCCCCGGGGGTCCACAGATACGCAGTATTTT.

The chain links TRBV27 to TRBJ1-5; 8 positions agree with TRBD1. The CDR3 loop spans 14 amino acids. Losses at the gene ends were 7 bases for V and 6 bases for J; bases not matched to a gene: 8. CDR1 is MNHEY and CDR2 is SMNVEV in the germline V gene (reference sequence). The CDR3 DNA reads as TGTGCCAGCATTAGACAGGGGCAAGTTCAGCCCCAGCATTTT. Translating gives CASIRQGQVQPQHF.

The chain combines TRBV6-1 with TRBJ2-3; TRBD2 is a possible D gene (5 bases). This CDR3 spans 15 amino acids. Germline V gene data show CDR1 as MNHNS and CDR2 as SASEGT. V lost 8 bases to trimming and J lost 0 bases, with 15 bases between them. The CDR3 DNA sequence: TGTGCCAGCTCCCGAGGGAGAATGAGCACAGATACGCAGTATTTT. Translating it yields CASSRGRMSTDTQYF.